This T cell receptor beta chain was sequenced during a study of blood T cell repertoires in COVID-19. Study details: The origin of the acute and convalescent COVID-19 samples was the United States, Italy and Spain.

Original data processing: Nucleated cell number was recorded as an estimate derived from reference gene primer amplification. Generated by immunoSEQ multiplex PCR, the TCRdb table keeps only in-frame clones and is missing some. The DNA was the basis for D and trimming; V, J and clone size are from that table. The sample consists of 65,000 or so clones, 65% to 90% of them appearing once. CDR1 LNHDA and CDR2 SQIVND come from the germline V gene (reference sequence). V was cut by 9 bases and J by 7 bases, with 21 bases left in between. CDR3 length: 14 amino acids. The TCR comes from a man aged 45 to 65 with active COVID-19. Sequencing was performed on peripheral blood. The rearrangement links TRBV19 to TRBJ1-2; D not certain. CDR3 residues: CASQALNGMGGYTF. CDR3 nucleotides: TGTGCCAGCCAGGCCCTGAATGGAATGGGTGGCTACACCTTC.